This T cell receptor (beta chain) originates from a study of breast tumors, draining lymph nodes, adjacent tissues. Study-level results: Luminal-like breast cancer showed significantly higher tumor–nontumor repertoire similarity than basal-like. Compared with lymph nodes, tumors were less diverse; compared with nontumor tissue, more. The data were judged consistent with most tumor T cells coming from lymph node and expanding in tumor.

TCRdb called the multiplex PCR reads again in MiXCR, with one record for every CDR3 protein. The sample records under 150,000 distinct CDR3 sequences, 20% being singletons. This clonotype has ten or more counts. What it recognizes is unknown. Samples came from axillary lymph nodes draining the breast cancer. Trimming at V came to 4 bases and at J to 6 bases, leaving 5 bases not matched to a gene. Germline V CDR1 and CDR2: SEHNR, FQNEAQ (reference sequence). This CDR3 is 15 amino acids long. The sequence was collected from a female donor with breast cancer. Some clones in this sample may be carry-over from other donors' samples. This chain uses TRBV7-9 with TRBJ1-4; TRBD1 matches 10 bases. The material sequenced was axillary lymph node tissue. CDR3 DNA: TGTGCCAGCAGCTCAAGACAGGGGGCAGATGAAAAACTGTTTTTT. This sequence encodes CASSSRQGADEKLFF.